These T cell receptor beta chains were read from a single sample in a study of a mutant IDH1 vaccine in newly diagnosed glioma. TCRdb's copy holds only in-frame clones and misses some; the assay was immunoSEQ multiplex PCR. There are 15,000 to 20,000 clones in the sample; roughly 85% occur only once, and more than 8.5% lies in the top ten. Here the sequenced sample was PBMCs, taken from a glioma patient treated with radiotherapy, temozolomide or both. The receptors shown here come from a middle-aged man with glioma. CDR3s include the opening cysteine and the closing phenylalanine or tryptophan. The D gene is left open where the match is weak. The size entry is marked missing in some rows and otherwise reads once, few, many or a size class.

j_call cdr3_length v_call clone_size d_call cdr3_nt cdr3_aa
TRBJ1-2 14 TRBV7-8 - - TGTGCCAGCAGCCTCCGGGACAAGAACTATGGCTACACCTTC CASSLRDKNYGYTF
TRBJ1-1 13 TRBV30 few - TGTGCCTGGAGCGCAGGGGTCGACACTGAAGCTTTCTTT CAWSAGVDTEAFF
TRBJ1-1 12 TRBV7-9 - - TGTGCTGGGGTGGCCATGAACACTGAAGCTTTCTTT CAGVAMNTEAFF
TRBJ1-6 14 TRBV5-4 once TRBD1 TGTGCCAGCAGCGAACAGGGGGCAATTTCACCCCTCCACTTT CASSEQGAISPLHF
TRBJ2-3 16 TRBV11-3 - TRBD2 TGTGCCAGCAGCCATGGGACTAGCGGGACCACAGATACGCAGTATTTT CASSHGTSGTTDTQYF
TRBJ2-2 16 TRBV5-1 - TRBD2 TGCGCCAGCAGCCCGGGGACTACGTGGGCCACCGGGGAGCTGTTTTTT CASSPGTTWATGELFF
TRBJ2-7 15 TRBV4-1 - - TGCGCCAGCAGCCCCCGGGGCGTCAGCTCCTACGAGCAGTACTTC CASSPRGVSSYEQYF
TRBJ1-3 19 TRBV6-1 - - TGTGCCAGCAGTGACATAGAGTGGACGGACGGAATTTCTGGAAACACCATATATTTT CASSDIEWTDGISGNTIYF
TRBJ2-7 14 TRBV6-5 - TRBD2 TGTGCCACCTACCGCGGGAGGGGTGTCTACGAGCAGTACTTC CATYRGRGVYEQYF
TRBJ2-1 11 TRBV11-2 - - TGTGCCAGCAACCCGGCCGATGAGCAGTTCTTC CASNPADEQFF
TRBJ2-4 15 TRBV7-2 - TRBD2 TGTGCCAGCAGCGGTCGACTAGCGGGAGGAAACATTCAGTACTTC CASSGRLAGGNIQYF
TRBJ1-5 13 TRBV6-5 - - TGTGCCAGCACTTACCTGGGGGGACAGCCCCAGCATTTT CASTYLGGQPQHF
TRBJ1-3 14 TRBV4-1 - - TGCGCCAGCAGCCAAGAATACTCTGGAAACACCATATATTTT CASSQEYSGNTIYF
TRBJ2-1 14 TRBV5-5 - TRBD1 TGTGCCAGCAGCTTGGGACAGGGGGCTAATGAGCAGTTCTTC CASSLGQGANEQFF
TRBJ1-1 14 TRBV19 - - TGTGCCAGTAGTATAGGGGGACTGAACACTGAAGCTTTCTTT CASSIGGLNTEAFF
TRBJ2-1 17 TRBV5-8 - - TGTGCCAGCAGACGACTCGGGGGTTCTGGACGGGACAATGAGCAGTTCTTC CASRRLGGSGRDNEQFF
TRBJ2-1 15 TRBV29-1 - TRBD1 TGCAGCGGCGAATCCGGGACAGGGTTATACAATGAGCAGTTCTTC CSGESGTGLYNEQFF
TRBJ1-4 15 TRBV7-2 - TRBD1 TGTGCCAGCAGCTTCCGACAGGGTTTGAATGAAAAACTGTTTTTT CASSFRQGLNEKLFF
TRBJ2-1 17 TRBV2 few TRBD2 TGTGCCAGCAGTGATCGATTGGGTAGCGGGAGTATCGATGAGCAGTTCTTC CASSDRLGSGSIDEQFF
TRBJ2-3 16 TRBV11-3 - - TGTGCCAGCAGCTTCCCCTCGGGCGAGGGAACAGATACGCAGTATTTT CASSFPSGEGTDTQYF
TRBJ2-1 19 TRBV6-4 - TRBD2 TGTGCCAGCAGTGACCCAGAACACCAACTAGCGGGAGTAGGAAATGAGCAGTTCTTC CASSDPEHQLAGVGNEQFF
TRBJ2-7 14 TRBV19 - TRBD2 TGTGCCAGTAGTATCTTAGCGGGAGGCTCCGAGCAGTACTTC CASSILAGGSEQYF
TRBJ1-5 18 TRBV12-5 - TRBD1 TGTGCTAGTGGTTTTCTCCGGACAGGGGAATATAGCAATCAGCCCCAGCATTTT CASGFLRTGEYSNQPQHF
TRBJ2-1 15 TRBV10-2 once - TGCGCCAGCTCCCAACGGAGGGGAAGGAACAATGAGCAGTTCTTC CASSQRRGRNNEQFF
TRBJ1-3 16 TRBV9 - - TGTGCCAGCAGCGCACGATGGGGACTCTCTGGAAACACCATATATTTT CASSARWGLSGNTIYF
TRBJ2-7 15 TRBV5-6 - TRBD1 TGTGCCAGCAGCTTGGCCGGGACAGGATTCCACGAGCAGTACTTC CASSLAGTGFHEQYF
TRBJ2-4 16 TRBV21-1 once - TGTGCCAGCAGCAAAGCGCTGTGGCTAGCGGGCTACATTCAGTACTTC CASSKALWLAGYIQYF
TRBJ2-1 17 TRBV13 - TRBD2 TGTGCCAGCAGCCCGCACGGACTAGCGGGACTCTACAATGAGCAGTTCTTC CASSPHGLAGLYNEQFF
TRBJ2-1 13 TRBV5-1 - TRBD2 TGCGCCAGCGGGGGACTACAAAACAATGAGCAGTTCTTC CASGGLQNNEQFF
TRBJ1-3 16 TRBV2 once - TGTGCCAGCAGTGTGGCAGGGACTCGTAGGGAAAACACCATATATTTT CASSVAGTRRENTIYF
TRBJ2-1 17 TRBV19 - - TGTGCCAGTAGTCCCAATAAAGCCCACAGCTCCTACAATGAGCAGTTCTTC CASSPNKAHSSYNEQFF
TRBJ1-1 11 TRBV27 few - TGTGCCAGCAGCTCGCACACTGAAGCTTTCTTT CASSSHTEAFF
TRBJ2-3 15 TRBV5-1 few - TGCGCCAGCAGCTTGTCCGACGGCCCCACAGATACGCAGTATTTT CASSLSDGPTDTQYF
TRBJ2-1 15 TRBV19 - - TGTGCCAGTAGTATAGGTAGCGGAGGAAACAATGAGCAGTTCTTC CASSIGSGGNNEQFF
TRBJ2-3 17 TRBV11-3 - - TGTGCCAGCAGCCGTTTTCCGGGACAGAGGGGGGCAGATACGCAGTATTTT CASSRFPGQRGADTQYF
TRBJ2-3 12 TRBV9 - TRBD1 TGTGCCAGCAGCGAGGGGGCGGGCACGCAGTATTTT CASSEGAGTQYF
TRBJ2-1 15 TRBV5-1 - TRBD2 TGCGCCAGCACTACCCGTGGGGGGGTGAGCAATGAGCAGTTCTTC CASTTRGGVSNEQFF
TRBJ2-7 14 TRBV6-5 - - TGTGCCAGCAGCCTGCGGGCGACCAACTACGAGCAGTACTTC CASSLRATNYEQYF
TRBJ1-5 13 TRBV27 - - TGTGCCAGCAGTTTACGCCCCCAGGAGCCCCAGCATTTT CASSLRPQEPQHF
TRBJ1-1 15 TRBV5-1 few - TGCGCCAGCAGCTTGGTGGGGACGGCGAACACTGAAGCTTTCTTT CASSLVGTANTEAFF
TRBJ1-1 13 TRBV4-1 - - TGCGCCAGCAGCCGGCCCCCGGGGGCTGAAGCTTTCTTT CASSRPPGAEAFF
TRBJ1-1 15 TRBV21-1 - - TGTGCCAGCAGCAGGACAAGGACAGGGCAGACTGAAGCTTTCTTT CASSRTRTGQTEAFF
TRBJ2-1 16 TRBV14 once TRBD2 TGTGCCAGCAGCCAAGGTCAGCTAGCGGGGGGGGATGAGCAGTTCTTC CASSQGQLAGGDEQFF
TRBJ2-7 13 TRBV19 - - TGTGCCAGCAGACCGGGGCCCCACTACGAGCAGTACTTC CASRPGPHYEQYF
TRBJ2-3 16 TRBV13 - TRBD2 TGTGCCAGCAGCGCCAGCGGGGTTAGTATCACAGATACGCAGTATTTT CASSASGVSITDTQYF